This T cell receptor beta chain was retrieved from a study of T cells in Graves' hyperthyroidism and ophthalmopathy (dated by TCRdb to 2018 to 2020). Context from the whole study: Peripheral blood was sampled at the time of initial diagnosis, prior to any treatment. To identify distinguishing TCR V-J signatures, a discovery cohort of roughly 100 patients was used, comprising 40 to 45 with Graves' ophthalmopathy and about 59 with stable Graves' hyperthyroidism. The 95 to 100 discovery patients were randomly divided into training and test sets at a 7:3 ratio. After blood sampling, hyperthyroidism patients were treated with methimazole at a starting dose of 30 mg daily, and ophthalmopathy patients were treated with high-dose intravenous methylprednisolone. The study also compared thyroid tissue and blood T-cell repertoires from several Graves' hyperthyroidism patients. TCR Vbeta CDR3 sequencing of 120 to 150 peripheral blood samples (over 40 ophthalmopathy, under 80 hyperthyroidism and approximately 17 progressor patients) is reported in the paper. Prospective prediction of ophthalmopathy was tested in an independent validation cohort consisting of roughly 19 hyperthyroidism patients and approximately 16 patients who later progressed to ophthalmopathy.

TCR beta CDR3 regions were amplified from RNA transcripts. The first round of RT-PCR for the TCR CDR3 was performed with the HTBI primer set and the Qiagen OneStep RT-PCR kit. Libraries were constructed in a second round of multiplex PCR, after which size selection and purification were performed. The libraries were sequenced on an Illumina HiSeq2000 using paired-end 100 bp reads. Concerning the study's data processing: SOAPnuke was used to process the raw data, with reads discarded if the reads contained adapters or uncalled bases, had a mean Phred below 15, or lacked an exact constant-primer or identifier match. High-quality paired reads were merged using COPE v1.2.5, and each unique nucleotide sequence was defined as a clonotype. Clonotypes were aligned to IMGT TRBV, TRBD and TRBJ reference segments using MiTCR v1.1. The analysis included only V-J combinations with a frequency above 0.0001, which together covered 99% to 99.2% of the repertoires. The TCS score was defined as the ratio of F50 (clonal expansion) to E x V (chaos), calculated using BLOSUM62-based TCRdist between CDR3 peptides within each V-J. Welch's t-statistics and random forest reduced 500 to 550 V-J features to roughly 13, which were used in a naive Bayes classifier (R e1071). TCRdb trimmed public reads at Q25 via fastp, called clones via MiXCR and kept in-frame beta chains. One record per CDR3 amino acid sequence lists the most common genes and DNA. The V and J calls and clone size are TCRdb's, not the authors'. Counted in this sample were 380,000 or so distinct CDR3 sequences; approximately 19% of them appeared once. The top ten clonotypes cover 3% to 4.5% of the sample.

This clonotype has at least ten counts. The antigen this receptor binds is unknown. Qualities for individual bases were not recorded, and no much larger clone is one base off. Summary of the overall study and its limitations: During validation, the model predicted progression to ophthalmopathy a median of around 6 months ahead of onset, with roughly 65% sensitivity and under 85% specificity. Most expanded thyroid clonotypes (frequency above 0.001) were also detected in blood, a finding suggesting that blood repertoires may reflect thyroid immune responses. No statistical method was used to fix the sample size in advance, and group allocation was not hidden from the investigators. A 13 V-J signature model separated ophthalmopathy from stable hyperthyroidism, with roughly 88% sensitivity and approximately 81% specificity in cross-validation and 80%/75% in testing.

From the germline V gene (reference sequence), CDR1 is DFQATT and CDR2 is SNEGSKA. V and J are trimmed by 6 bases and 3 bases, and the gene matches miss 19 bases of the junction. There are 17 amino acids in the CDR3, from cysteine to phenylalanine inclusive. Of the read, only the CDR3 DNA is kept; its 51 bases are in frame from base 1. Stable Graves' hyperthyroidism was defined as no progression to ophthalmopathy during 18 months of follow-up. The hyperthyroidism patients were between 18 and 65 years old and newly diagnosed, with a disease duration of less than 2 months. Any patient with an uncontrolled infection, another autoimmune disease, pregnancy or lactation was excluded. Diagnoses relied on clinical symptoms, serum thyroxine and TRAb, thyroid ultrasound and orbital computed tomography. Ficoll-Paque density gradient centrifugation was used to isolate PBMCs from 8.5 to 10 ml of fresh peripheral blood. Total RNA was extracted using Trizol reagent, and RNA quality was assessed on an Agilent 2100 Bioanalyzer.

The V and J segments used are TRBV20-1 and TRBJ1-1; TRBD1 matches 7 bases in the middle. The clonotype originates from a woman aged 18-30 years with Graves' hyperthyroidism. The source material was blood. For the CDR3, the sequence is CSAQHTSSGGGYTEAFF. The base sequence is TGCAGTGCCCAACACACATCTTCAGGGGGTGGCTACACTGAAGCTTTCTTT.